This is a list of T cell receptor beta chains from one sample in a study of OX40 agonist ivuxolimab in advanced cancers. Only in-frame clones appear in the TCRdb table, and some are missing; sequencing was by immunoSEQ multiplex PCR. The sample has 35,000 to 50,000 clones, about 90% seen once. The sample in question was CD4+ or CD8+ T cells sorted from blood, obtained in a trial of the OX40 agonist ivuxolimab. Receptors were obtained from an adult with an advanced solid tumor such as melanoma, head and neck, liver or kidney cancer. CDR3s include the opening cysteine and the closing phenylalanine or tryptophan. A D gene is named only where the DNA matches it firmly. A clone size is listed for some rows: how often the clone was seen (once, few, many), or a class if it is expanded.

TRBV6-1	NA	NA	TRBJ2-7	TGTGCCAGCAGTGAAAGGCTCGAAGAGCAGTACTTC	CASSERLEEQYF
TRBV5-1	once	TRBD2	TRBJ2-1	TGCGCCAGCAGCTTTAAGAGACTAGCTTTCGATGAGCAGTTCTTC	CASSFKRLAFDEQFF
TRBV11-3	few	NA	TRBJ2-3	TGTGCCAGCAGCCCCCGGGGATCAGATACGCAGTATTTT	CASSPRGSDTQYF
TRBV7-2	NA	NA	TRBJ2-3	TGTGCCAGCAGCTTAGCGCAGGGTTACACAGATACGCAGTATTTT	CASSLAQGYTDTQYF
TRBV6-1	NA	NA	TRBJ1-2	TGTGCCAGCACCCCCGGGTTATATGGCTACACCTTC	CASTPGLYGYTF
TRBV15	NA	NA	TRBJ2-3	TGTGCCACCGGGACTTCCACAGATACGCAGTATTTT	CATGTSTDTQYF
TRBV15	NA	NA	TRBJ2-1	TGTGCCACCAGCAGAGATCCCCCGAATGAGCAGTTCTTC	CATSRDPPNEQFF
TRBV11-2	once	NA	TRBJ1-3	TGTGCCAGCAGCTTAAGGACAATCGGCAACACCATATATTTT	CASSLRTIGNTIYF
TRBV19	NA	TRBD1	TRBJ2-7	TGTGCCAGTAGTACCCGGACAGGGGCCGAGCAGTACTTC	CASSTRTGAEQYF
TRBV9	NA	TRBD2	TRBJ2-7	TGTGCCAGCAGCGAAACTAGCGGGAGTTCATACGAGCAGTACTTC	CASSETSGSSYEQYF
TRBV30	NA	TRBD1	TRBJ1-6	TGTGCCTGGAGTCAGGGGGGTAATTCACCCCTCCACTTT	CAWSQGGNSPLHF
TRBV6-6	NA	TRBD2	TRBJ2-3	TGTGCCAGCAGTTATCGGGACTACCGAGATACGCAGTATTTT	CASSYRDYRDTQYF
TRBV28	few	TRBD1	TRBJ1-2	TGTGCCAGCACTCTAGGGAACAGGGGCAACTATGGCTACACCTTC	CASTLGNRGNYGYTF
TRBV7-6	NA	TRBD1	TRBJ1-3	TGTGCCAGCAGCTTAAATTTGGGGACAGTGACAAACACCATATATTTT	CASSLNLGTVTNTIYF
TRBV27	few	TRBD1	TRBJ1-2	TGTGCCAGCAGTAGGCGGACAGGGCCGTATGGCTACACCTTC	CASSRRTGPYGYTF
TRBV28	NA	TRBD2	TRBJ2-2	TGTGCCAGCAGTTCCCCCGGGGGGGGGCACACCGGGGAGCTGTTTTTT	CASSSPGGGHTGELFF
TRBV7-9	few	TRBD1	TRBJ2-1	TGTGCCAGCAGCTTAGCGCCTGGGACAGGGTTTTCGAATACTGAGCAGTTCTTC	CASSLAPGTGFSNTEQFF
TRBV28	NA	NA	TRBJ2-5	TGTGCCAGCAGTTTATCAGTAGGGGGACGAGGGGAGACCCAGTACTTC	CASSLSVGGRGETQYF
TRBV5-1	NA	TRBD2	TRBJ2-5	TGCGCCAGCAGCTTGCCTCGGACTAGCGGGAGGGCGGAGACCCAGTACTTC	CASSLPRTSGRAETQYF
TRBV19	NA	TRBD2	TRBJ2-5	TGTGCCAGTAGTCTGCGCGGGAGCGTCCGAGAGACCCAGTACTTC	CASSLRGSVRETQYF
TRBV7-2	NA	NA	TRBJ1-2	TGTGCCAGCAGCTTAGGGCAGGGCCCCTATGGCTACACCTTC	CASSLGQGPYGYTF
TRBV6-4	NA	NA	TRBJ2-5	TGTGCCAGCAGTTGCGGACGGATTCAAGAGACCCAGTACTTC	CASSCGRIQETQYF
TRBV10-3	NA	NA	TRBJ2-4	TGTGCCATCAGTGAGTGGTCTAGTGAAGGGGGGACCAAAAACATTCAGTACTTC	CAISEWSSEGGTKNIQYF
TRBV7-2	NA	NA	TRBJ1-3	TGTGCCAGCAGCCTGGACGGAGGGCAAGGAAACACCATATATTTT	CASSLDGGQGNTIYF
TRBV28	once	TRBD1	TRBJ2-5	TGTGCCAGCAGAACAGGGGGCGAGACCCAGTACTTC	CASRTGGETQYF
TRBV27	NA	TRBD2	TRBJ2-7	TGTGCCAGCAGTTTTGAGCGGGGATACGAGCAGTACTTC	CASSFERGYEQYF
TRBV27	NA	TRBD2	TRBJ2-1	TGTGCAGCCAGGGGGGGGATTAGCGGGAGGAATGAGCAGTTCTTC	CAARGGISGRNEQFF
TRBV7-8	NA	NA	TRBJ2-7	TGTGCCAGCAGTCTTCCCCTCTACGAGCAGTACTTC	CASSLPLYEQYF
TRBV5-1	once	TRBD1	TRBJ2-7	TGCGCCAGCAGCTCGGACAGGGTGGGTTACGAGCAGTACTTC	CASSSDRVGYEQYF
TRBV21-1	NA	NA	TRBJ2-2	NA	CASSQGVGTGSDTGELFF
TRBV7-4	NA	TRBD1	TRBJ2-5	TGTGCCAGCAGCTTAATCCTACAGGGGGCAGTCCGACAAGAGACCCAGTACTTC	CASSLILQGAVRQETQYF
TRBV5-1	NA	TRBD1	TRBJ2-1	TGCGCCAGCAGCTTGGAGGTCGCAGGGGGTCGGAATGAGCAGTTCTTC	CASSLEVAGGRNEQFF
TRBV7-3	NA	NA	TRBJ2-7	TGTGCCAGCAGCTTAACCCAAACTAGTTCGCGGGCCCAGCAGTACTTC	CASSLTQTSSRAQQYF
TRBV7-9	NA	NA	TRBJ1-1	TGTGCCAGCAGCTTTCTCAGGAACACTGAAGCTTTCTTT	CASSFLRNTEAFF
TRBV7-2	NA	NA	TRBJ2-7	TGTGCCAGCAGCCCTTACAGGGGGGGTTACGAGCAGTACTTC	CASSPYRGGYEQYF
TRBV7-9	NA	TRBD2	TRBJ2-3	TGTGCCAGCAGTCGGACTAGCGGTAGCACAGATACGCAGTATTTT	CASSRTSGSTDTQYF
TRBV5-4	NA	TRBD1	TRBJ1-1	TGTGCCAGCAGCTTGGACAGGGGCGGCACTGAAGCTTTCTTT	CASSLDRGGTEAFF
TRBV27	NA	NA	TRBJ2-1	TGTGCCAGTTTCGGACCCATGAACCATGAGCAGTTCTTC	CASFGPMNHEQFF
TRBV28	NA	TRBD2	TRBJ2-1	TGTGCCAGCAGTTTCAAGCGGGAGGGCCCGTACGAGCAGTTCTTC	CASSFKREGPYEQFF
TRBV15	NA	TRBD2	TRBJ2-5	TGTGCCACCAGCAGAGAGCGGGAGGAGACCCAGTACTTC	CATSREREETQYF
TRBV7-3	NA	TRBD2	TRBJ2-2	TGTGCCAGCAGCTCAGGACTTAGCGGGAGGTCCACCGGGGAGCTGTTTTTT	CASSSGLSGRSTGELFF
TRBV7-6	NA	NA	TRBJ2-3	TGTGCCAGCAGCTTAGGAAGCACAGATACGCAGTATTTT	CASSLGSTDTQYF
TRBV15	NA	NA	TRBJ1-6	TGTGCCACCAGCAGCTTTTCAGGGGTGAATTCACCCCTCCACTTT	CATSSFSGVNSPLHF
TRBV4-3	NA	NA	TRBJ2-7	TGCGCCAGCAGCCAAGAACTGACGGTTTATGCCGAGCAGTACTTC	CASSQELTVYAEQYF
TRBV2	few	NA	TRBJ2-7	TGTGCCAGCAGGGACTGGCACTCCTACGAGCAGTACTTC	CASRDWHSYEQYF
TRBV9	NA	TRBD1	TRBJ1-2	TGTGCCAGCAGCCCCGGGACAGCAAACTATGGCTACACCTTC	CASSPGTANYGYTF
TRBV28	NA	TRBD1	TRBJ2-1	TGTGCCAGCAGTCCAGGGGGCGGTCAACGGAATGAGCAGTTCTTC	CASSPGGGQRNEQFF
TRBV5-1	NA	NA	TRBJ2-7	TGCGCCAGCAGCTTGGTCGGGACACCCCGGCTGGGCGAGCAGTACTTC	CASSLVGTPRLGEQYF
TRBV11-3	NA	NA	TRBJ2-1	TGTGCCAGCAGCTTACGGGGTCGCAATGAGCAGTTCTTC	CASSLRGRNEQFF
TRBV5-4	NA	TRBD1	TRBJ1-3	TGTGCCAGCAGCCCCCCGGGAGGGGGCGAGTCTGGAAACACCATATATTTT	CASSPPGGGESGNTIYF
TRBV7-2	NA	NA	TRBJ2-1	TGTGCCAGCCTATCCAGGCAGGGGAAATACAATGAGCAGTTCTTC	CASLSRQGKYNEQFF
TRBV7-2	once	NA	TRBJ2-3	TGTGCCAGCAGCTTAGGAGGGGACACAGATACGCAGTATTTT	CASSLGGDTDTQYF
TRBV4-3	NA	TRBD2	TRBJ2-7	TGCGCCAGCAGCCAATTCCTAGCGGGAGGTACCTACGAGCAGTACTTC	CASSQFLAGGTYEQYF
TRBV27	NA	NA	TRBJ1-5	TGTGCCAGCAGTTTATGCCCGGAAGGGGATCAGCCCCAGCATTTT	CASSLCPEGDQPQHF
TRBV9	NA	TRBD2	TRBJ2-1	TGTGCCAGCAGCGGACTAGCGGGAGGGGGCTACAATGAGCAGTTCTTC	CASSGLAGGGYNEQFF
TRBV7-2	NA	TRBD2	TRBJ2-7	TGTGCCAGCAGCCCAGCGGGAGTATCCGAGCAGTACTTC	CASSPAGVSEQYF
TRBV21-1	NA	NA	TRBJ2-5	TGTGCCAGCAGCACCAACCCCCGGGAACCTCAAGAGACCCAGTACTTC	CASSTNPREPQETQYF
TRBV28	NA	TRBD2	TRBJ2-5	TGTGCCAGCAGTTTCGGACTAGGAAGTGATCAAGAGACCCAGTACTTC	CASSFGLGSDQETQYF
TRBV21-1	NA	NA	TRBJ2-4	TGTGCCAGCAGCCCCCGAGAGGAAACACAGTACTTC	CASSPREETQYF